This T cell receptor beta chain was captured by sequencing in a study of tumor-infiltrating lymphocytes in localized non-small cell lung cancer. Data came from immunoSEQ multiplex PCR; TCRdb stores just in-frame clones and leaves some out. The repertoire has over 7,000 clones, roughly three quarters of them found once; the top ten carry 5.2%. The receptor's source is a human donor with non-small cell lung cancer. The sequenced sample was uninvolved lung tissue not adjacent to the tumor.

Written as DNA, the CDR3 is TGTGCCAGCAGCTCGAGCTCCTATAATTCACCCCTCCACTTT. Protein product: CASSSSSYNSPLHF. The chain has TRBV7-2 and TRBJ1-6; D ambiguous. Germline V gene lookup returns CDR1 SGHTA and CDR2 FQGNSA. Trimming took off 4 bases at V and 0 bases at J, with 4 bases between the two ends. This CDR3 comprises 14 residues.